This T cell receptor (beta chain) was retrieved from a study of blood T cell repertoires in COVID-19 (dated by TCRdb to 2018 to 2021). For the study in its entirety: The collaborator samples originated in the United States, Italy and Spain and spanned the acute and convalescent phases of COVID-19. The prospective study material was composed of cDNA or gDNA derived from T cells, B-cell-depleted T cells, or PBMCs. The dataset comprised deeply sampled blood TCRbeta repertoires from subjects exposed to, actively infected with, or recovered from COVID-19. The repertoires were made available in a free public database intended to serve as a resource for research on the immune response to SARS-CoV-2. Samples were obtained from the ongoing ImmuneRACE study (first 160 participants) and from 1,254 subjects provided by 6 global collaborators. Sample metadata almost always included a de-identified subject ID, COVID-19 status, age in years and sex. HLA class I and class II types, where available, came from metadata supplied by the sample provider rather than from assay-based typing.

The paper's findings and limits, for the study overall: The amount of clinical and demographic metadata varied by source and participant and was provided uncurated.

TCRbeta CDR3 regions were amplified from genomic DNA using the immunoSEQ Assay, a bias-controlled multiplex PCR. Per the source publication's procedure: The number of nucleated cells in each sample was estimated by amplification of reference gene primers within the assay. Sequence reads were collapsed and filtered to measure the absolute abundance of every unique TCRbeta CDR3 rearrangement. For each sample, productive Simpson clonality was calculated as the square root of Simpson's diversity index over productive rearrangements. TCRdb limited this immuneACCESS table to in-frame rearrangements with V and J called. A share of clones is missing; checked studies link under half to unresolved V genes, and the rest is unexplained. For V, J and clone size, that table is used; D and trimming come from the DNA. The sample has about 21,000 clones on record, around 89% of them singletons. The leading ten clones occupy 18% of the sample.

Note on this clone: The antigen it binds to is not known. No base-level quality is on record; no much larger clone is a single base apart.

Whole blood was collected in K2EDTA tubes by collaborating institutions according to the institutions' own protocols. For TCRbeta analysis, collaborator samples were shipped as frozen whole blood, as isolated PBMCs, or as DNA extracted from either sample type. Sample: peripheral blood. The receptor was derived from a man in his 70s with active COVID-19.

The bases read TGTGCCAGCACAGCGGGACTAGCGGGGGGAATCTTGGGCTACGAGCAGTACTTC. This gives the protein CASTAGLAGGILGYEQYF. The sequence links TRBV2 to TRBJ2-7; TRBD2 agrees with 15 junctional bases. Per the germline V gene, SNHLY is the CDR1 and FYNNEI is the CDR2. V has 7 bases trimmed and J has 3 bases trimmed; junction bases matching no gene number 13. The CDR3 spans 18 residues, from the cysteine through the phenylalanine. The kept DNA is CDR3 alone, 54 bases in frame from the first base.